Listed below are T cell receptor beta chains from one sample, sequenced in a study of OX40 agonist ivuxolimab in advanced cancers. Repertoires were generated with immunoSEQ multiplex PCR, while TCRdb's copy carries only in-frame clones and drops some. The sample records fewer than 85,000 clones, approximately 80% being singletons. Sequenced here: CD4+ or CD8+ T cells sorted from blood, sampled in a trial of the OX40 agonist ivuxolimab. Every receptor here comes from an adult with an advanced solid tumor such as melanoma, head and neck, liver or kidney cancer. CDR3s include the opening cysteine and the closing phenylalanine or tryptophan. A D gene is named only where the DNA matches it firmly. Clone size is given for some rows only: seen once, a few or many times, or a class if the clone is expanded.

clone_size j_call d_call v_call cdr3_aa cdr3_nt
NA TRBJ1-1 NA TRBV6-6 CASSQTGPQSEAFF TGTGCCAGCAGTCAAACCGGGCCCCAGAGTGAAGCTTTCTTT
NA TRBJ2-3 TRBD1 TRBV14 CASSQWTGTSTDTQYF TGTGCCAGCAGTCAATGGACAGGAACCAGCACAGATACGCAGTATTTT
once TRBJ1-1 NA TRBV7-2 CASSKDGGRAFF TGTGCCAGCAGCAAAGATGGGGGCCGTGCTTTCTTT
NA TRBJ1-1 NA TRBV7-2 CASSIRRANTEAFF TGTGCCAGCAGCATTCGGCGAGCGAACACTGAAGCTTTCTTT
NA TRBJ1-1 NA TRBV25-1 CASSEAGRQGAFF TGTGCCAGCAGTGAAGCGGGCCGGCAAGGAGCTTTCTTT
many TRBJ1-5 TRBD1 TRBV6-5 CASRSGTGNQPQHF TGTGCCAGCAGGTCCGGGACAGGGAATCAGCCCCAGCATTTT
NA TRBJ1-6 NA TRBV6-5 CASRPPGLVSPLHF TGTGCCAGCAGGCCCCCAGGGTTGGTTTCACCCCTCCACTTT
NA TRBJ2-3 NA TRBV19 CASSPRTGTDTQYF TGTGCCAGTAGTCCCCGGACAGGCACAGATACGCAGTATTTT
NA TRBJ2-1 NA TRBV5-1 CASKVASLPNEQFF TGCGCCAGCAAGGTCGCCTCCCTCCCTAATGAGCAGTTCTTC
NA TRBJ2-3 NA TRBV14 CASSQDPGGTDTQYF TGTGCCAGCAGCCAAGATCCAGGGGGCACAGATACGCAGTATTTT
NA TRBJ1-5 TRBD1 TRBV28 CASRPGQMYQPQHF TGTGCCAGCAGGCCGGGACAGATGTATCAGCCCCAGCATTTT
NA TRBJ2-3 NA TRBV5-5 CASSLLGVADTQYF TGTGCCAGCAGCTTGCTAGGAGTGGCAGATACGCAGTATTTT
NA TRBJ1-1 NA TRBV28 CASSPREPTGGTEAFF TGTGCCAGCAGTCCTCGGGAGCCAACCGGGGGAACTGAAGCTTTCTTT
NA TRBJ1-6 NA TRBV6-4 CASKPTGSSYNSPLHF TGTGCCAGCAAACCCACAGGGAGCTCCTATAATTCACCCCTCCACTTT
NA TRBJ1-6 NA TRBV7-2 CASSLFGGLTNSPLHF TGTGCCAGCAGCTTATTCGGCGGACTTACCAATTCACCCCTCCACTTT
NA TRBJ2-7 NA TRBV19 CASSIKDGEQYF TGTGCCAGTAGTATAAAGGACGGCGAGCAGTACTTC
NA TRBJ2-7 NA TRBV5-5 CASSHGNEQYF TGTGCCAGCAGCCACGGAAACGAGCAGTACTTC
NA TRBJ1-1 NA TRBV27 CASSFSGTEAFF TGTGCCAGCAGTTTCTCGGGCACTGAAGCTTTCTTT
NA TRBJ2-1 NA TRBV7-2 CASSLRVGRTYYNEQFF TGTGCCAGCAGCTTAAGGGTGGGGAGAACTTACTACAATGAGCAGTTCTTC
NA TRBJ2-2 NA TRBV6-6 CASRPVANTGELFF TGTGCCAGCAGACCTGTTGCGAACACCGGGGAGCTGTTTTTT
NA TRBJ1-1 TRBD1 TRBV7-8 CASSLAGQANTEAFF TGTGCCAGCAGCTTAGCGGGACAGGCGAACACTGAAGCTTTCTTT
once TRBJ2-3 TRBD1 TRBV2 CASRPTGGGGDTQYF TGTGCCAGCAGACCGACAGGGGGCGGTGGAGATACGCAGTATTTT
NA TRBJ1-4 NA TRBV19 CASSTTYMRGEKLFF TGTGCCAGTAGTACGACTTACATGAGGGGCGAAAAACTGTTTTTT
once TRBJ1-5 NA TRBV2 CASTKDTRISNQPQHF TGTGCCAGCACCAAGGATACTAGGATTAGCAATCAGCCCCAGCATTTT